In this sample, the clone carrying this T cell receptor beta chain turned up many times. TCRbeta library preparation incorporated unique molecular identifiers. One entry per CDR3 protein, called by TCRdb with MiXCR from the PCR reads. Seen here are a few hundred thousand distinct CDR3 sequences, around 9.7% observed once, and the top ten hold around 5%. The data stem from a study of T-cell reconstitution after alpha-beta-depleted transplantation in children. The CDR3 runs 17 residues. Germline CDR1 and CDR2: MNHNS and SASEGT. With 5 bases clipped from V and 2 bases from J, the junction kept 11 bases outside the gene matches.

This sequence joins TRBV6-1 and TRBJ1-5; 8 nucleotides match TRBD1. The sample in question was PBMCs from the stem cell graft donor, obtained from the stem cell graft. The clonotype originates from a human donor who donated a stem cell graft to a child with SCID. CDR3 in DNA: TGTGCCAGCAGTCCAGGACAGGGTCGAGGGGGCAATCAGCCCCAGCATTTT. Translation gives CASSPGQGRGGNQPQHF.